A selection of T cell receptor beta chains follows, all from one sample in a study of shared clonotypes between healthy human individuals. TCRdb keeps only in-frame clones here, not all; method: immunoSEQ multiplex PCR. In the table there are over 1.4 million clones, 96% of which are singletons. Source material: naive CD4+ T cells sorted from blood. Receptor source: a man aged 25-40 years in good health. Both conserved end residues are part of each CDR3. Each record gives: CDR3 length, D gene, V gene, clone size, J gene, CDR3 protein, CDR3 DNA. D genes are given only for firm matches. Clone sizes are given selectively: once, few, many, or a class where the clone is expanded.

length: 17; D: TRBD1; V: TRBV14; size: NA; J: TRBJ1-2; CDR3: CASDGSGAGTGSYGYTF; DNA: TGTGCCAGCGACGGTTCGGGCGCTGGGACAGGGAGCTATGGCTACACCTTC
length: 11; D: NA; V: TRBV30; size: once; J: TRBJ2-7; CDR3: CAWTGGYEQYF; DNA: TGTGCCTGGACCGGGGGTTACGAGCAGTACTTC
length: 16; D: NA; V: TRBV5-1; size: NA; J: TRBJ1-1; CDR3: CASSFGTGPFGTEAFF; DNA: TGCGCCAGCAGCTTTGGGACGGGGCCGTTTGGTACTGAAGCTTTCTTT
length: 17; D: TRBD2; V: TRBV7-8; size: NA; J: TRBJ2-7; CDR3: CASSSLGTSGGSYEQYF; DNA: TGTGCCAGCAGCTCCCTCGGGACTAGCGGGGGCTCCTACGAGCAGTACTTC
length: 12; D: NA; V: TRBV29-1; size: NA; J: TRBJ2-7; CDR3: CSVASTPYEQYF; DNA: TGCAGCGTAGCTAGCACCCCCTACGAGCAGTACTTC
length: 16; D: TRBD2; V: TRBV27; size: NA; J: TRBJ2-3; CDR3: CASSLLLAGLSDTQYF; DNA: TGTGCCAGCAGTTTACTACTAGCGGGGCTATCTGATACGCAGTATTTT
length: 13; D: NA; V: TRBV5-1; size: NA; J: TRBJ2-5; CDR3: CASSFGRKETQYF; DNA: TGCGCCAGCAGCTTTGGACGGAAAGAGACCCAGTACTTC
length: 16; D: NA; V: TRBV9; size: NA; J: TRBJ2-3; CDR3: CASSVVLATSTDTQYF; DNA: TGTGCCAGCAGCGTAGTTCTAGCGACTAGCACAGATACGCAGTATTTT
length: 16; D: NA; V: TRBV5-1; size: once; J: TRBJ2-1; CDR3: CASSLVGRTAYNEQFF; DNA: TGCGCCAGCAGCTTGGTGGGCCGAACGGCCTACAATGAGCAGTTCTTC
length: 15; D: TRBD1; V: TRBV28; size: NA; J: TRBJ2-7; CDR3: CASSKQGFGSYEQYF; DNA: TGTGCCAGCAGTAAACAGGGGTTCGGCTCCTACGAGCAGTACTTC
length: 15; D: NA; V: TRBV4-1; size: NA; J: TRBJ2-7; CDR3: CASSQVGPSSDEQYF; DNA: TGCGCCAGCAGCCAGGTGGGACCGTCTTCCGACGAGCAGTACTTC
length: 13; D: NA; V: TRBV18; size: NA; J: TRBJ2-7; CDR3: CASSPLSWDEQYF; DNA: TGTGCCAGCTCACCACTTAGCTGGGACGAGCAGTACTTC
length: 14; D: NA; V: TRBV4-2; size: NA; J: TRBJ2-7; CDR3: CASSHNRGEGEQYF; DNA: TGTGCCAGCAGCCACAACAGGGGGGAGGGCGAGCAGTACTTC
length: 14; D: TRBD1; V: TRBV5-4; size: NA; J: TRBJ1-2; CDR3: CASSLRGTDYGYTF; DNA: TGTGCCAGCAGCTTGCGGGGGACAGACTATGGCTACACCTTC
length: 15; D: NA; V: TRBV19; size: NA; J: TRBJ1-2; CDR3: CATRVVPGQNYGYTF; DNA: TGTGCCACCCGGGTGGTCCCGGGACAAAACTATGGCTACACCTTC
length: 15; D: TRBD2; V: TRBV5-4; size: NA; J: TRBJ2-7; CDR3: CASSLVAGENHEQYF; DNA: TGTGCCAGCAGCTTGGTAGCGGGAGAAAATCACGAGCAGTACTTC
length: 16; D: NA; V: TRBV19; size: NA; J: TRBJ2-3; CDR3: CASSIGAFSSTDTQYF; DNA: TGTGCCAGTAGTATCGGGGCCTTTTCTAGCACAGATACGCAGTATTTT
length: 15; D: TRBD1; V: TRBV7-2; size: NA; J: TRBJ2-4; CDR3: CASSLSSGGFYIQYF; DNA: TGTGCCAGCAGCCTATCCTCAGGGGGCTTTTACATTCAGTACTTC
length: 15; D: TRBD2; V: TRBV6-5; size: NA; J: TRBJ2-1; CDR3: CASSFWTSGPNEQFF; DNA: TGTGCCAGCAGTTTTTGGACTAGCGGTCCGAATGAGCAGTTCTTC
length: 17; D: NA; V: TRBV18; size: NA; J: TRBJ2-3; CDR3: CASSHQIRLEDTDTQYF; DNA: TGTGCCAGCTCACACCAAATCCGGTTGGAAGACACAGATACGCAGTATTTT
length: 14; D: NA; V: TRBV11-3; size: NA; J: TRBJ1-1; CDR3: CASSLGRASTEAFF; DNA: TGTGCCAGCAGTCTCGGGAGGGCGAGCACTGAAGCTTTCTTT
length: 17; D: NA; V: TRBV15; size: NA; J: TRBJ2-2; CDR3: CATSGLYGTPNTGELFF; DNA: TGTGCCACCAGCGGCCTCTACGGGACCCCGAACACCGGGGAGCTGTTTTTT
length: 14; D: NA; V: TRBV5-1; size: NA; J: TRBJ1-1; CDR3: CASSLQGRTTEAFF; DNA: TGCGCCAGCAGCTTACAGGGTCGGACCACTGAAGCTTTCTTT
length: 13; D: NA; V: TRBV11-2; size: NA; J: TRBJ2-1; CDR3: CASSLDGLSEQFF; DNA: TGTGCCAGCAGCTTAGACGGACTCTCAGAGCAGTTCTTC
length: 15; D: NA; V: TRBV5-1; size: NA; J: TRBJ2-7; CDR3: CASSLAAGLINEQYF; DNA: TGCGCCAGCAGCTTGGCCGCGGGATTGATCAACGAGCAGTACTTC
length: 13; D: NA; V: TRBV15; size: NA; J: TRBJ2-7; CDR3: CATSTGARYEQYF; DNA: TGTGCCACCAGCACAGGGGCAAGGTACGAGCAGTACTTC
length: 15; D: NA; V: TRBV5-5; size: NA; J: TRBJ2-6; CDR3: CASRWGISGANVLTF; DNA: TGTGCCAGCAGATGGGGAATCTCTGGGGCCAACGTCCTGACTTTC
length: 14; D: NA; V: TRBV7-2; size: NA; J: TRBJ1-2; CDR3: CASGRTVSNYGYTF; DNA: TGTGCCAGCGGCCGGACAGTCAGTAACTATGGCTACACCTTC
length: 15; D: TRBD1; V: TRBV9; size: NA; J: TRBJ2-2; CDR3: CASSIRDRGTGELFF; DNA: TGTGCCAGTTCTATCCGGGACAGGGGCACCGGGGAGCTGTTTTTT
length: 14; D: NA; V: TRBV6-5; size: NA; J: TRBJ2-5; CDR3: CASSGRVVGETQYF; DNA: TGTGCCAGCAGTGGCAGGGTGGTGGGGGAGACCCAGTACTTC
length: 11; D: TRBD2; V: TRBV2; size: NA; J: TRBJ2-7; CDR3: CASSDEGLEDF; DNA: TGTGCCAGCAGTGATGAGGGACTAGAGGACTTC
length: 18; D: NA; V: TRBV13; size: NA; J: TRBJ1-4; CDR3: CASSYRLPGAATNEKLFF; DNA: TGTGCCAGCAGCTATAGATTGCCGGGGGCTGCAACTAATGAAAAACTGTTTTTT
length: 13; D: NA; V: TRBV15; size: NA; J: TRBJ1-2; CDR3: CATSRPRGDGYTF; DNA: TGTGCCACCAGCAGACCAAGGGGCGATGGCTACACCTTC
length: 15; D: TRBD2; V: TRBV11-2; size: NA; J: TRBJ2-1; CDR3: CASSLRLAGDRKQFF; DNA: TGTGCCAGCAGCTTGCGACTAGCGGGAGACAGAAAGCAGTTCTTC
length: 15; D: TRBD1; V: TRBV5-4; size: NA; J: TRBJ1-2; CDR3: CASSPGDRHIYGYTF; DNA: TGTGCCAGCAGCCCCGGGGACAGGCATATTTATGGCTACACCTTC
length: 19; D: TRBD1; V: TRBV5-1; size: NA; J: TRBJ2-2; CDR3: CASSLRIGQGVANTGELFF; DNA: TGCGCCAGCAGCTTGAGAATTGGACAGGGGGTCGCGAACACCGGGGAGCTGTTTTTT
length: 15; D: NA; V: TRBV18; size: NA; J: TRBJ1-5; CDR3: CASSPEAVLNQPQHF; DNA: TGTGCCAGCTCACCAGAGGCAGTCCTCAATCAGCCCCAGCATTTT